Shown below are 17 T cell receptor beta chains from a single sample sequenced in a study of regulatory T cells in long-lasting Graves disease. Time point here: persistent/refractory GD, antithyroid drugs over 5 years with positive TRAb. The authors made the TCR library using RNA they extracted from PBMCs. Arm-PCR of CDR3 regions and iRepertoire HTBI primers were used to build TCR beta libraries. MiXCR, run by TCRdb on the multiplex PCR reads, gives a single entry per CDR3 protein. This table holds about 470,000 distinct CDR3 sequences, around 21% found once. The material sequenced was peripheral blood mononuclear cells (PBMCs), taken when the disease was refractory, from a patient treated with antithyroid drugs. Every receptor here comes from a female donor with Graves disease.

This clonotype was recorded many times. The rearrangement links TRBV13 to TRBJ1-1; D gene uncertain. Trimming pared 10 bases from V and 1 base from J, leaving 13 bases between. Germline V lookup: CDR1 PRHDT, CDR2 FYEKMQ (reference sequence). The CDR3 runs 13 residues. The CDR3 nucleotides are TGTGCCACCTCTCATAGGAGGAACACTGAAGCTTTCTTT. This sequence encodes CATSHRRNTEAFF. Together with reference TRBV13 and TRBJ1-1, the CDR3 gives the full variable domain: AAGVIQSPRHLIKEKRETATLKCYPIPRHDTVYWYQQGPGQDPQFLISFYEKMQSDKGSIPDRFSAQQFSDYHSELNMSSLELGDSALYFCATSHRRNTEAFFGQGTRLTVV.

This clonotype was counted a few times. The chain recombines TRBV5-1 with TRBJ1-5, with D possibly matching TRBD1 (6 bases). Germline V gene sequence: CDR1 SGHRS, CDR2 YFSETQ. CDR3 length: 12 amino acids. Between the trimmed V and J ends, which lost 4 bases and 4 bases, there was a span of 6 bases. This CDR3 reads CASSRGNQPQHF. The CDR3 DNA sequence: TGCGCCAGCAGCAGGGGGAATCAGCCCCAGCATTTT.

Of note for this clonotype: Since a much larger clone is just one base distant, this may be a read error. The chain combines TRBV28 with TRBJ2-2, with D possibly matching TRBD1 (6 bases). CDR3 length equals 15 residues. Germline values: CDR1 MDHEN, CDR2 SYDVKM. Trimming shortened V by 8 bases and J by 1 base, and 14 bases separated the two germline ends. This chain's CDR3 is CASVFGGKNTGELFF. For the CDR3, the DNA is TGTGCCAGCGTATTTGGGGGCAAGAACACCGGGGAGCTGTTTTTT.

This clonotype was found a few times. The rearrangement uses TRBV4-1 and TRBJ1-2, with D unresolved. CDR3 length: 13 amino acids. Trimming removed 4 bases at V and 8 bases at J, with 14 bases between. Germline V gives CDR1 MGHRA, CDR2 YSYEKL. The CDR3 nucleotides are TGCGCCAGCAGCCCCCTCGGACTTTCAGGCTACACCTTC. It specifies CASSPLGLSGYTF.

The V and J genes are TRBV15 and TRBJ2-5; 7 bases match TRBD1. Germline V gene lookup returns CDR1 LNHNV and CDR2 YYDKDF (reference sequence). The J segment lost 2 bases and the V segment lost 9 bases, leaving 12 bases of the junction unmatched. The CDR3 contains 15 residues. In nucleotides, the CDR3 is TGTGCCACTGCTAGCATCCGGGACAGACAAGAGACCCAGTACTTC. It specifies CATASIRDRQETQYF.

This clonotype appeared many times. In nucleotides, the CDR3 is TGCAGTGCTAACTTTCAGGGAAGAACCTACGAGCAGTACTTC. This codes for CSANFQGRTYEQYF. V and J are TRBV20-1 and TRBJ2-7, with a weak D call TRBD1 (5 bases). CDR3 length equals 14 residues. Trimming took 4 bases from V and 2 from J, leaving 15 bases between them. Germline V gives CDR1 DFQATT, CDR2 SNEGSKA (reference sequence).

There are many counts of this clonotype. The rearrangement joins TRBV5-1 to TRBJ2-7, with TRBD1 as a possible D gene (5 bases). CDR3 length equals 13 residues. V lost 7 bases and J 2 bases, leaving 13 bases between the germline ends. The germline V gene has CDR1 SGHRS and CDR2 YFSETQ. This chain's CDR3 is CASEDTDAYEQYF. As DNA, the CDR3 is TGCGCCAGCGAGGACACGGACGCCTACGAGCAGTACTTC.

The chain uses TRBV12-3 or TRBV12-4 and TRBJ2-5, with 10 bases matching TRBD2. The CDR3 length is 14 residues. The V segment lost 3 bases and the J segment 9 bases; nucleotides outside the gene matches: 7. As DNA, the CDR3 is TGTGCCAGCAGTTTTGTCACTAGCGGGATGGCCCAGTACTTC. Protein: CASSFVTSGMAQYF.

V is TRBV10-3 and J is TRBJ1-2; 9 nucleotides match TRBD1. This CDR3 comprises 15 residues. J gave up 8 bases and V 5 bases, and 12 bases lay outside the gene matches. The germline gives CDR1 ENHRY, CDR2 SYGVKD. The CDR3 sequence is CAISRDRAPPVGYTF. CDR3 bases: TGTGCCATCAGTCGGGACAGGGCCCCACCTGTGGGCTACACCTTC.

The CDR3 bases are TGTGCCAGCAGTTTAAAAGGGGGATACAATCAGCCCCAGCATTTT. It yields the protein CASSLKGGYNQPQHF. The chain has TRBV28 and TRBJ1-5, with a possible D match to TRBD1 (6 bases). V was shortened by 2 bases and J by 3 bases, with 11 bases between the two germline ends. The CDR3 is 15 amino acids. CDR1 MDHEN and CDR2 SYDVKM come from the germline V gene.

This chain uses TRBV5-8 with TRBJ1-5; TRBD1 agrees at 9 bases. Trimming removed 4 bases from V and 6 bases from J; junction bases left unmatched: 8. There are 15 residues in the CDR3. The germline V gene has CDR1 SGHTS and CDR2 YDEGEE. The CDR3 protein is CASSPTGGVGQPQHF. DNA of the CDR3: TGTGCCAGCAGCCCCACAGGGGGCGTCGGTCAGCCCCAGCATTTT.

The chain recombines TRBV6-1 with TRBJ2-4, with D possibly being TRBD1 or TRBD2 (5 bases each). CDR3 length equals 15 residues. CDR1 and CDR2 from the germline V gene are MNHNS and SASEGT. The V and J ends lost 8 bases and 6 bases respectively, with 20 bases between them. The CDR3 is CASAQSRGTGNIQYF. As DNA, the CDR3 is TGTGCCAGCGCTCAATCGCGTGGGACGGGAAACATTCAGTACTTC.

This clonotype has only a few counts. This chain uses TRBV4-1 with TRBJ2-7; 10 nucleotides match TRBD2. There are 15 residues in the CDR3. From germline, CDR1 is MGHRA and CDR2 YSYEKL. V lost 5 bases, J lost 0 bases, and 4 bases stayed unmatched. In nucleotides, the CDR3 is TGCGCCAGCAGCAGGACTAGCGGTCTCTCCTACGAGCAGTACTTC. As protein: CASSRTSGLSYEQYF.

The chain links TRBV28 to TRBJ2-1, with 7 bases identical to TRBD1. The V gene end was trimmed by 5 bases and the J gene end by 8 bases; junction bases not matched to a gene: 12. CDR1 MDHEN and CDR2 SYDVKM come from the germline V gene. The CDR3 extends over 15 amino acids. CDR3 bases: TGTGCCAGCAGTCCTACAGGGGCTATTTTCGATGAGCAGTTCTTC. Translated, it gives CASSPTGAIFDEQFF.

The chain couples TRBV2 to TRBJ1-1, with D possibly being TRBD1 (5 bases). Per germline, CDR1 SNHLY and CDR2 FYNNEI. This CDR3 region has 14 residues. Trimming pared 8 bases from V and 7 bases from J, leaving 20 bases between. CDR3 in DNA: TGTGCCAGCGGACAAAATATTAACCCCGGTGAAGCTTTCTTT. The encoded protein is CASGQNINPGEAFF.

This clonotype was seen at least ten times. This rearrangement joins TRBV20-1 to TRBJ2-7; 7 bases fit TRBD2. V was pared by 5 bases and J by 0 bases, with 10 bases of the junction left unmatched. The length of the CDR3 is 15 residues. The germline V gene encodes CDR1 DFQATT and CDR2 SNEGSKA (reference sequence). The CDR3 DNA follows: TGCAGTGCTGAAAGCGGGAACAGTGGCTCCTACGAGCAGTACTTC. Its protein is CSAESGNSGSYEQYF.

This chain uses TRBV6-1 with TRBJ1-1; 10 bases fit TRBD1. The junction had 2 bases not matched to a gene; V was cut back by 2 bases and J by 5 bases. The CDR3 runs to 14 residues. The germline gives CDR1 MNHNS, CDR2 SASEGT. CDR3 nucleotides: TGTGCCAGCAGTGAACAGGGACAGGGGACTGAAGCTTTCTTT. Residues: CASSEQGQGTEAFF.